Below, 14 T cell receptor beta chains from the same sample are listed, as sequenced in a study of regulatory T cells in long-lasting Graves disease. Time point in this sample: persistent/refractory GD, antithyroid drugs over 5 years with positive TRAb. After RNA was extracted from PBMCs, the TCR library was made from it. Arm-PCR of CDR3 regions and iRepertoire HTBI primers were used to build TCR beta libraries. TCRdb reanalysed the multiplex PCR reads using MiXCR and keeps one entry per CDR3 protein. The data contain under 450,000 distinct CDR3 sequences, 23% of them singletons. The sample was peripheral blood mononuclear cells (PBMCs), taken when the disease was refractory, from a patient treated with antithyroid drugs. These receptors all stem from a woman between 35 and 50 years old with Graves disease.

This chain connects TRBV6-1 to TRBJ1-2; D possibly corresponds to TRBD1 (6 bases). Trimming cost V 10 bases and J 3 bases, with 15 bases left between them. The germline CDR1 and CDR2 sequences are MNHNS and SASEGT. This CDR3 has 13 residues. This chain's CDR3 is CATTAGVDYGYTF. The CDR3 nucleotides are TGTGCCACCACGGCAGGGGTCGACTATGGCTACACCTTC.

This clonotype was found many times. J is TRBJ2-2 and V is TRBV29-1; tentative D call: TRBD1 (5 bases). Trimming took off 0 bases at V and 4 bases at J, with 15 bases between the two ends. CDR1 SQVTM and CDR2 ANQGSEA come from the germline V gene. The length of the CDR3 is 16 residues. CDR3 DNA: TGCAGCGTTGAAGATAGGACACGTTCCATCACCGGGGAGCTGTTTTTT. It translates to CSVEDRTRSITGELFF.

There are many counts of this clonotype. The V and J genes are TRBV28 and TRBJ1-5; D may be TRBD1 (5 bases). V was pared by 7 bases and J by 0 bases, with 13 bases between. The CDR3 has 15 residues. Germline assignment: CDR1 MDHEN and CDR2 SYDVKM. The CDR3 sequence is CASNDGGYSNQPQHF. CDR3 sequence (DNA): TGTGCCAGCAACGACGGGGGATATAGCAATCAGCCCCAGCATTTT.

The chain is built from TRBV3-1 and TRBJ2-7, with D possibly being TRBD2 (6 bases). The CDR3 covers 14 residues. Per germline, CDR1 LGHDT and CDR2 YNNKEL (reference sequence). V was shortened by 1 base and J by 6 bases, with 13 bases between the two germline ends. CDR3 DNA: TGTGCCAGCAGCCAAGGGACTACCGATTCCGAGCAGTACTTC. Translated, it gives CASSQGTTDSEQYF.

This rearrangement joins TRBV18 to TRBJ2-5; no clear D. The CDR3 contains 13 residues. V was shortened by 6 bases and J by 7 bases, with 15 bases between the two germline ends. Germline-derived CDR1 and CDR2 are KGHSH and LQKENI. CDR3 in DNA: TGTGCCAGCTCTCGAACCGAGGACGGGACCCAGTACTTC. Amino acids: CASSRTEDGTQYF. Full variable domain (missing parts from reference TRBV18 and TRBJ2-5): NAGVMQNPRHLVRRRGQEARLRCSPMKGHSHVYWYRQLPEEGLKFMVYLQKENIIDESGMPKERFSAEFPKEGPSILRIQQVVRGDSAAYFCASSRTEDGTQYFGPGTRLLVL.

At least ten counts were recorded for this clonotype. V gene TRBV2 combines with J gene TRBJ2-7; maybe TRBD2 (5 bases). V lost 5 bases and J lost 7, with 15 bases in between. The CDR3 has 13 residues. Germline V lookup: CDR1 SNHLY, CDR2 FYNNEI. CDR3 in amino acids: CASSLLPGGEQYF. The DNA of the CDR3 is TGTGCCAGCAGTCTTCTCCCGGGCGGGGAGCAGTACTTC.

This clonotype was seen a handful of times. The chain has TRBV7-8 and TRBJ2-7; 7 bases line up with TRBD2. V trimming: 0 bases; J trimming: 0 bases; junction bases outside the gene matches: 5. Germline values: CDR1 SGHVS, CDR2 FQNEAQ. The CDR3 has 16 amino acids. CDR3 DNA: TGTGCCAGCAGCTTAGCTAGCGGGCTCAGCTCCTACGAGCAGTACTTC. Translation gives CASSLASGLSSYEQYF. The full variable domain, completed using reference TRBV7-8 and TRBJ2-7, is GAGVSQSPRYKVAKRGQDVALRCDPISGHVSLFWYQQALGQGPEFLTYFQNEAQLDKSGLPSDRFFAERPEGSVSTLKIQRTQQEDSAVYLCASSLASGLSSYEQYFGPGTRLTVT.

This chain joins TRBV19 and TRBJ2-2; a possible D gene is TRBD2 (5 bases). The ends were cut back, 7 bases at V and 1 base at J, with 13 bases in the middle. This CDR3 is 15 amino acids long. Germline V gene data show CDR1 as LNHDA and CDR2 as SQIVND (reference sequence). For the CDR3, the DNA is TGTGCCAGTAACCCCCGAAGCGGGAACACCGGGGAGCTGTTTTTT. It yields the protein CASNPRSGNTGELFF.

The chain has TRBV7-9 and TRBJ1-4, with D hard to call. The length of the CDR3 is 15 residues. V was clipped by 5 bases and J by 3 bases, with 13 bases between them. The germline gives CDR1 SEHNR, CDR2 FQNEAQ (reference sequence). CDR3 sequence reads: CASSPSGAANEKLFF. The DNA for the CDR3 is TGTGCCAGCAGCCCCTCAGGAGCCGCTAATGAAAAACTGTTTTTT.

This clonotype was seen more than once but under ten times. The chain employs TRBV4-1 and TRBJ2-7; TRBD2 might be the D (6 bases). The CDR3 is 13 amino acids. Per the germline V gene, CDR1 is MGHRA and CDR2 is YSYEKL. V lost 8 bases and J 7 bases, leaving 18 bases between the germline ends. This chain's CDR3 is CASSGGLGGEQYF. CDR3 bases: TGCGCCAGCTCAGGCGGATTAGGAGGGGAGCAGTACTTC.

In this sample, this clonotype turned up a few times. This sequence joins TRBV9 and TRBJ1-5, with D tentatively TRBD1 (6 bases). The length of the CDR3 is 15 residues. The V and J ends lost 0 bases and 5 bases respectively, with 12 bases between them. Per germline, CDR1 SGDLS and CDR2 YYNGEE. The CDR3 region has the DNA TGTGCCAGCAGCGTAGGGGGGGCTCTAGATCAGCCCCAGCATTTT. As protein: CASSVGGALDQPQHF.

The chain links TRBV5-1 to TRBJ1-2; possibly TRBD1 for D (5 bases). The CDR3 totals 14 residues. The ends were cut back, 2 bases at V and 5 bases at J, with 13 bases in the middle. Looked up from germline, CDR1 is SGHRS and CDR2 is YFSETQ. The CDR3 region is CASSFGGDSYGYTF. DNA of the CDR3: TGCGCCAGCAGCTTCGGGGGAGATTCTTATGGCTACACCTTC.

This clonotype was counted at least ten times. CDR3 nucleotide sequence: TGTGCCAGCAGCTTAGATCGTCAGGCCCTATACGAGCAGTACTTC. Encoded protein: CASSLDRQALYEQYF. The rearrangement links TRBV7-9 to TRBJ2-7; D gene unclear. V lost 1 base to trimming and J lost 4 bases, with 14 bases between them. The germline V gene has CDR1 SEHNR and CDR2 FQNEAQ (reference sequence). This CDR3 is built from 15 residues.

This clonotype was observed many times. This chain links TRBV27 with TRBJ1-5; perhaps TRBD1 as D (5 bases). Per the germline V gene, CDR1 is MNHEY and CDR2 is SMNVEV (reference sequence). The ends were cut back, 6 bases at V and 4 bases at J, with 10 bases in the middle. The CDR3 has 13 amino acids. As DNA, the CDR3 is TGTGCCAGCAGCCGGGACCCGAATCAGCCCCAGCATTTT. This sequence encodes CASSRDPNQPQHF.